A single TCR beta chain is shown here with its context. Its antigen is as yet unknown. This entry comes from a study of long-term antiretroviral therapy in people with HIV. Study-wide points: When set beside controls, HIV repertoires had CDR3 length ranges that were narrower. Even long-term ART left TRB diversity below transplant donor controls, despite gains. Participants lacked recorded data on ART adherence, viral resistance or therapy changes.

Germline V gene data show CDR1 as SGHRS and CDR2 as YFSETQ. V lost 0 bases to trimming and J lost 12 bases; unmatched junction nucleotides: 11. The CDR3 has 15 residues. The libraries were made with immunoSEQ v3.0 at survey level. Each sample had sequencing targeting about 40,000-50,000 T-cell genomes. The method was immunoSEQ multiplex PCR; TCRdb's version includes in-frame clones alone and lacks a portion of them. The sample lists 30,000 to 40,000 clones; 83% were seen once. The sequence derives from a man between 18 and 29 years old with HIV. V is TRBV5-1 and J is TRBJ2-7, with 11 nucleotides matching TRBD2. The source material was unsorted PBMCs, sampled 0.4 years before starting antiretroviral therapy. The CDR3 DNA reads as TGCGCCAGCAGCTTGGAGCTAGCGGGGGGACCCCAGCCGTACTTC. Protein: CASSLELAGGPQPYF. Together with reference TRBV5-1 and TRBJ2-7, the CDR3 gives the full variable domain: KAGVTQTPRYLIKTRGQQVTLSCSPISGHRSVSWYQQTPGQGLQFLFEYFSETQRNKGNFPGRFSGRQFSNSRSEMNVSTLELGDSALYLCASSLELAGGPQPYFGPGTRLTVT.